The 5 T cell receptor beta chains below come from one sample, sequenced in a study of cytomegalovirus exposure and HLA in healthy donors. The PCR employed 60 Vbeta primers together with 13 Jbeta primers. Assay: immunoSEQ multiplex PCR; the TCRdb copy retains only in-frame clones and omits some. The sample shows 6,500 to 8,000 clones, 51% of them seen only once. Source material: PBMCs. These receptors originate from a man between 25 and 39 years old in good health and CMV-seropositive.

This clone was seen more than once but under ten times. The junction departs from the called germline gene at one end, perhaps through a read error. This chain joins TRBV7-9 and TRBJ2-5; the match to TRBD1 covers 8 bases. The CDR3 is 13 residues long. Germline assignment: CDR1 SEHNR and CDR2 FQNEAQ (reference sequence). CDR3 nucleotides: TGTGCCAGCAGCCGGACAGGGCAAGTGACCCAGTACTTC. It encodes CASSRTGQVTQYF.

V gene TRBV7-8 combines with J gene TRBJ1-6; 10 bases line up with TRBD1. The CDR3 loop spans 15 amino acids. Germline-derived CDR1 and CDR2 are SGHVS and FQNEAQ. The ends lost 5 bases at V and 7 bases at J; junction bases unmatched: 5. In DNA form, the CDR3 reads TGTGCCAGCAGCGGACAGGGGGTTCCAAATTCACCCCTCCACTTT. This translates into CASSGQGVPNSPLHF.

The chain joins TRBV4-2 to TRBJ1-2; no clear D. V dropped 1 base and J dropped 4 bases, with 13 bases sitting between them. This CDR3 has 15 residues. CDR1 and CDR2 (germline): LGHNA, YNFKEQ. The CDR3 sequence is CASSQAIEPLYGYTF. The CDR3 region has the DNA TGTGCCAGCAGCCAAGCTATAGAGCCCCTCTATGGCTACACCTTC.

The CDR3 spells CASRPGSGLEETQYF. CDR3 coding DNA: TGTGCCAGCAGGCCTGGTAGTGGACTGGAAGAGACCCAGTACTTC. The genes are TRBV6-5 and TRBJ2-5, with a tentative D call TRBD2 (5 bases). Trimming pared 6 bases from V and 3 bases from J, leaving 17 bases between. CDR1 is MNHEY and CDR2 is SVGAGI in the germline V gene. The CDR3 runs 15 residues.

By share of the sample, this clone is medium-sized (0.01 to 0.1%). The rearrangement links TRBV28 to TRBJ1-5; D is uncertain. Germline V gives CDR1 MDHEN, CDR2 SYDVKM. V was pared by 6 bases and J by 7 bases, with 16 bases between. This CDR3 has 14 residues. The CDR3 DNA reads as TGTGCCAGCAGCCTCTACGGAGAGGGACAGCCCCAGCATTTT. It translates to CASSLYGEGQPQHF.